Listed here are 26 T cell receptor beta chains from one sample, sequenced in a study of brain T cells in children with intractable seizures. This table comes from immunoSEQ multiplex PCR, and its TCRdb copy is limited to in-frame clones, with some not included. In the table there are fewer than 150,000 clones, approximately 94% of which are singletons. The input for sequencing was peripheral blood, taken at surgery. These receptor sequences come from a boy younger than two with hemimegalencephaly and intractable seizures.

The CDR3 bases are TGTGCCAGCATTGGGACTAGCGGGAGTGCACGCTACAATGAGCAGTTCTTC. Its translation is CASIGTSGSARYNEQFF. This chain connects TRBV28 to TRBJ2-1; 14 bases map to TRBD2. The V segment lost 7 bases and the J segment 3 bases; nucleotides outside the gene matches: 8. Looked up from germline, CDR1 is MDHEN and CDR2 is SYDVKM. The CDR3 has 17 residues.

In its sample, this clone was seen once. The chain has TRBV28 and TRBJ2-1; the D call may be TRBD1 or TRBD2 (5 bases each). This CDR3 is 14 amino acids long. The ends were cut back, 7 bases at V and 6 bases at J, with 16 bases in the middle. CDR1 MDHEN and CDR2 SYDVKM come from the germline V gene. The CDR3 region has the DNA TGTGCCAGCACCCGGGACCCCCGGGTCAATGAGCAGTTCTTC. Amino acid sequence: CASTRDPRVNEQFF.

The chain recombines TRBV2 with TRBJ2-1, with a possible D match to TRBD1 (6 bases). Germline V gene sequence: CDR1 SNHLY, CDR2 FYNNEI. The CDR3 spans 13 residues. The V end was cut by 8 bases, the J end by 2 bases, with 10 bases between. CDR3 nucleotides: TGTGCCAGCCGGACAGACACCTACAATGAGCAGTTCTTC. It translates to CASRTDTYNEQFF.

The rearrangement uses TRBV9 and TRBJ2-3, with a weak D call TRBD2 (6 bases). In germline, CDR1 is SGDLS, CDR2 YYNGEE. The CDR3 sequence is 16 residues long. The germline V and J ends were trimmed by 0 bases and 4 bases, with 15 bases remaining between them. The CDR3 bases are TGTGCCAGCAGCGTAGGGGGTACCGGGAGCGCAGATACGCAGTATTTT. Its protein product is CASSVGGTGSADTQYF.

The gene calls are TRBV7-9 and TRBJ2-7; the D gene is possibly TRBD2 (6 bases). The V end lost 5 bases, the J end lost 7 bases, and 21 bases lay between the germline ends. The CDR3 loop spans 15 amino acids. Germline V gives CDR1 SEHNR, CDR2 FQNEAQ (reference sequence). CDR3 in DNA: TGTGCCAGCAGCCCCGGGACTCCAAGGCCCGCGGAGCAGTACTTC. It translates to CASSPGTPRPAEQYF. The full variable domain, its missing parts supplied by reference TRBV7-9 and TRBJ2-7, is DTGVSQNPRHKITKRGQNVTFRCDPISEHNRLYWYRQTLGQGPEFLTYFQNEAQLEKSRLLSDRFSAERPKGSFSTLEIQRTEQGDSAMYLCASSPGTPRPAEQYFGPGTRLTVT.

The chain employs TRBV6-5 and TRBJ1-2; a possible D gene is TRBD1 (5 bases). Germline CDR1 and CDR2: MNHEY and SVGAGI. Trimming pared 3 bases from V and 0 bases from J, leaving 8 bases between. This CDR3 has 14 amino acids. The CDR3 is CASSYRGANYGYTF. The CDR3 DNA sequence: TGTGCCAGCAGTTATAGGGGCGCTAACTATGGCTACACCTTC.

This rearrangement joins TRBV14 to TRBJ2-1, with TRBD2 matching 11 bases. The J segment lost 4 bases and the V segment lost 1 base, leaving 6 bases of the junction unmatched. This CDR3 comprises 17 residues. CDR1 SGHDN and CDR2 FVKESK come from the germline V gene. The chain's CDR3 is CASSQVTRLAGYNEQFF. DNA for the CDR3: TGTGCCAGCAGCCAAGTCACGCGACTAGCGGGATACAATGAGCAGTTCTTC.

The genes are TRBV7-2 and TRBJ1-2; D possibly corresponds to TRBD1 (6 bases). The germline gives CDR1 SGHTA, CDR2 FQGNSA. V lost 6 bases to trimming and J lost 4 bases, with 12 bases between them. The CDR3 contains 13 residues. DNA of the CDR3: TGTGCCAGCAGTTACGGGACAACCTATGGCTACACCTTC. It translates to CASSYGTTYGYTF.

The CDR3 nucleotides are TGTGCCAGCAGGGATCAGGGGGCGGGGGGGTACGAGCAGTACTTC. Encoded protein: CASRDQGAGGYEQYF. This chain uses TRBV27 with TRBJ2-7; D perhaps matches TRBD2 (9 bases). CDR3 length: 15 amino acids. In germline, CDR1 is MNHEY, CDR2 SMNVEV (reference sequence). The V gene lost 6 bases and the J gene lost 4 bases, with 19 bases spanning the gap.

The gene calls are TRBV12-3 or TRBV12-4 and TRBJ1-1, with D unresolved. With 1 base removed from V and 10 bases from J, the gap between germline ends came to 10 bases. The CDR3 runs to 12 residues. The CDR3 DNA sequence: TGTGCCAGCAGTTTAGAGGTAGGGAGAGCTTTCTTT. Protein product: CASSLEVGRAFF.

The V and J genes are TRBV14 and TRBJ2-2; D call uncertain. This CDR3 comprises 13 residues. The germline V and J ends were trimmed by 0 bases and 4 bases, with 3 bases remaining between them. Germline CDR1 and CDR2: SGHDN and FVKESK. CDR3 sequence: CASSQELTGELFF. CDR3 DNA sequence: TGTGCCAGCAGCCAAGAGCTCACCGGGGAGCTGTTTTTT.

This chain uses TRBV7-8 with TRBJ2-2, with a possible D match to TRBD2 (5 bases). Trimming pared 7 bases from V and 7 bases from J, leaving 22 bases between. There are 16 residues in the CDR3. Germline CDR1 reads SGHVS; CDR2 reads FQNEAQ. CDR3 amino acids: CASTKSRDRVNGELFF. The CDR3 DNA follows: TGTGCCAGCACCAAGAGCCGGGATCGGGTCAACGGGGAGCTGTTTTTT.

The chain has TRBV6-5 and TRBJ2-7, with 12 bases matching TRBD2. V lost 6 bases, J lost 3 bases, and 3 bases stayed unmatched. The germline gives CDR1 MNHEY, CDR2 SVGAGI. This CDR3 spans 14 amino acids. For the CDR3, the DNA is TGTGCCAGCAGGGGACTAGCGGGTCTCTACGAGCAGTACTTC. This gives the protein CASRGLAGLYEQYF.

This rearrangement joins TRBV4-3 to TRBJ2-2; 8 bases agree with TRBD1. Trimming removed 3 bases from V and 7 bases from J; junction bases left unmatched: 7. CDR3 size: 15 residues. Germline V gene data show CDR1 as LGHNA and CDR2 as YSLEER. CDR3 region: CASSQEEQGGGELFF. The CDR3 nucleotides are TGCGCCAGCAGCCAGGAGGAACAGGGGGGCGGGGAGCTGTTTTTT.

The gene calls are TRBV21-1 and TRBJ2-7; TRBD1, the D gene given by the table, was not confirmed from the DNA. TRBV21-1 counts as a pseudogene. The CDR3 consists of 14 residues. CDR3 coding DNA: TGTGCCAGCCCCGGGACAGGGGGCACCTACGAGCAGTACTTC. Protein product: CASPGTGGTYEQYF.

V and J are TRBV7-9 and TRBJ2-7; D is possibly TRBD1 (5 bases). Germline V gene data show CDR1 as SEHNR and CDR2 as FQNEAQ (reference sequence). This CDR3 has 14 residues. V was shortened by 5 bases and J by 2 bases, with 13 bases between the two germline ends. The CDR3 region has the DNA TGTGCCAGCAGCGACAGACAGATACCCTACGAGCAGTACTTC. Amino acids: CASSDRQIPYEQYF.

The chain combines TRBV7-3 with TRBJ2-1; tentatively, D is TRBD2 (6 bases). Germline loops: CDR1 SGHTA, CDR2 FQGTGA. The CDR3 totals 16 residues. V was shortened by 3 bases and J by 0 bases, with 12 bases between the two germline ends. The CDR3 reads CASSFKGTGSYNEQFF. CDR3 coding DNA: TGTGCCAGCAGCTTCAAGGGGACTGGCTCCTACAATGAGCAGTTCTTC.

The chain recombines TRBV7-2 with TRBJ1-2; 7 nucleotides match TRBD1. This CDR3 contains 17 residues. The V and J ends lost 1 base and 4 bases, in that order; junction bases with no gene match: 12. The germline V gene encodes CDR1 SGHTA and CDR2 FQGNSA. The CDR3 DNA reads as TGTGCCAGCAGCTTAGATGGAGGGGGCGCGGTGGTCTATGGCTACACCTTC. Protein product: CASSLDGGGAVVYGYTF.

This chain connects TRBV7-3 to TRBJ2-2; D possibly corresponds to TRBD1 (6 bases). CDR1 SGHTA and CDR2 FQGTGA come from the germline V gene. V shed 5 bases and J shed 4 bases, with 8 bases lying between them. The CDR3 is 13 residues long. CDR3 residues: CASSNRVTGELFF. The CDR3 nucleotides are TGTGCCAGCAGCAACAGGGTCACCGGGGAGCTGTTTTTT.

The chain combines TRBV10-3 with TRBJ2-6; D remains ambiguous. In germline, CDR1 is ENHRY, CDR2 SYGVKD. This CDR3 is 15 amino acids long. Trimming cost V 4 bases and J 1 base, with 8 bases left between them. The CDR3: CAISGAASGANVLTF. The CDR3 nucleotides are TGTGCCATCAGTGGGGCAGCTTCTGGGGCCAACGTCCTGACTTTC.

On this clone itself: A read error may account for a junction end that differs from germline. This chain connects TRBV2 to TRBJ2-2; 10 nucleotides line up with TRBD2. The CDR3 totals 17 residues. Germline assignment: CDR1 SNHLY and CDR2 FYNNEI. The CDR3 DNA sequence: TGTGCCAGCAGGCCCGACTTACTAGCGGGATATACCGGGGAGCTATTTTTT. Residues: CASRPDLLAGYTGELFF.

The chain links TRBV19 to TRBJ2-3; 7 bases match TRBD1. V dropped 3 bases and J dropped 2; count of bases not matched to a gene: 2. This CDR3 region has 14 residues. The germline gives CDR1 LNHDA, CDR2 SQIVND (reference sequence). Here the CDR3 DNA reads TGTGCCAGTAGTATGGGACAGCCCACAGATACGCAGTATTTT. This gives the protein CASSMGQPTDTQYF.

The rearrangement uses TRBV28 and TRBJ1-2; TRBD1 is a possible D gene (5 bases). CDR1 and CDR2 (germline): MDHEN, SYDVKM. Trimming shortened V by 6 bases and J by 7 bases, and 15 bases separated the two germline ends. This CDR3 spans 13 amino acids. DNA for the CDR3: TGTGCCAGCAGCCCCCCTGGGGCGAGTGGCTACACCTTC. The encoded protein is CASSPPGASGYTF.

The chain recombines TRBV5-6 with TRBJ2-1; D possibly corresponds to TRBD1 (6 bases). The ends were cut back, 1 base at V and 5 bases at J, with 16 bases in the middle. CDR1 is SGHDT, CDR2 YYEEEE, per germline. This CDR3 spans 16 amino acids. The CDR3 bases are TGTGCCAGCAGCTTGTTAGGTTACAGGGACAACAATGAGCAGTTCTTC. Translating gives CASSLLGYRDNNEQFF.

Here the CDR3 reads CASSEWTSENTGELFF. The CDR3 DNA reads as TGTGCCAGCAGTGAATGGACTAGCGAGAACACCGGGGAGCTGTTTTTT. The chain employs TRBV2 and TRBJ2-2; 9 nucleotides line up with TRBD2. V gave up 2 bases and J gave up 1 base; unmatched junction bases: 2. The CDR3 contains 16 residues. CDR1 and CDR2 from the germline V gene are SNHLY and FYNNEI.

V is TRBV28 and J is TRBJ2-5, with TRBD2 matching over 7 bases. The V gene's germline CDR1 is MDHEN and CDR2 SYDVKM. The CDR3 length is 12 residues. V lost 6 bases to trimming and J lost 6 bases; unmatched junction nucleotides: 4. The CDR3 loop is CASRGGVKTQYF. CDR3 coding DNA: TGTGCCAGCAGGGGGGGGGTGAAGACCCAGTACTTC.